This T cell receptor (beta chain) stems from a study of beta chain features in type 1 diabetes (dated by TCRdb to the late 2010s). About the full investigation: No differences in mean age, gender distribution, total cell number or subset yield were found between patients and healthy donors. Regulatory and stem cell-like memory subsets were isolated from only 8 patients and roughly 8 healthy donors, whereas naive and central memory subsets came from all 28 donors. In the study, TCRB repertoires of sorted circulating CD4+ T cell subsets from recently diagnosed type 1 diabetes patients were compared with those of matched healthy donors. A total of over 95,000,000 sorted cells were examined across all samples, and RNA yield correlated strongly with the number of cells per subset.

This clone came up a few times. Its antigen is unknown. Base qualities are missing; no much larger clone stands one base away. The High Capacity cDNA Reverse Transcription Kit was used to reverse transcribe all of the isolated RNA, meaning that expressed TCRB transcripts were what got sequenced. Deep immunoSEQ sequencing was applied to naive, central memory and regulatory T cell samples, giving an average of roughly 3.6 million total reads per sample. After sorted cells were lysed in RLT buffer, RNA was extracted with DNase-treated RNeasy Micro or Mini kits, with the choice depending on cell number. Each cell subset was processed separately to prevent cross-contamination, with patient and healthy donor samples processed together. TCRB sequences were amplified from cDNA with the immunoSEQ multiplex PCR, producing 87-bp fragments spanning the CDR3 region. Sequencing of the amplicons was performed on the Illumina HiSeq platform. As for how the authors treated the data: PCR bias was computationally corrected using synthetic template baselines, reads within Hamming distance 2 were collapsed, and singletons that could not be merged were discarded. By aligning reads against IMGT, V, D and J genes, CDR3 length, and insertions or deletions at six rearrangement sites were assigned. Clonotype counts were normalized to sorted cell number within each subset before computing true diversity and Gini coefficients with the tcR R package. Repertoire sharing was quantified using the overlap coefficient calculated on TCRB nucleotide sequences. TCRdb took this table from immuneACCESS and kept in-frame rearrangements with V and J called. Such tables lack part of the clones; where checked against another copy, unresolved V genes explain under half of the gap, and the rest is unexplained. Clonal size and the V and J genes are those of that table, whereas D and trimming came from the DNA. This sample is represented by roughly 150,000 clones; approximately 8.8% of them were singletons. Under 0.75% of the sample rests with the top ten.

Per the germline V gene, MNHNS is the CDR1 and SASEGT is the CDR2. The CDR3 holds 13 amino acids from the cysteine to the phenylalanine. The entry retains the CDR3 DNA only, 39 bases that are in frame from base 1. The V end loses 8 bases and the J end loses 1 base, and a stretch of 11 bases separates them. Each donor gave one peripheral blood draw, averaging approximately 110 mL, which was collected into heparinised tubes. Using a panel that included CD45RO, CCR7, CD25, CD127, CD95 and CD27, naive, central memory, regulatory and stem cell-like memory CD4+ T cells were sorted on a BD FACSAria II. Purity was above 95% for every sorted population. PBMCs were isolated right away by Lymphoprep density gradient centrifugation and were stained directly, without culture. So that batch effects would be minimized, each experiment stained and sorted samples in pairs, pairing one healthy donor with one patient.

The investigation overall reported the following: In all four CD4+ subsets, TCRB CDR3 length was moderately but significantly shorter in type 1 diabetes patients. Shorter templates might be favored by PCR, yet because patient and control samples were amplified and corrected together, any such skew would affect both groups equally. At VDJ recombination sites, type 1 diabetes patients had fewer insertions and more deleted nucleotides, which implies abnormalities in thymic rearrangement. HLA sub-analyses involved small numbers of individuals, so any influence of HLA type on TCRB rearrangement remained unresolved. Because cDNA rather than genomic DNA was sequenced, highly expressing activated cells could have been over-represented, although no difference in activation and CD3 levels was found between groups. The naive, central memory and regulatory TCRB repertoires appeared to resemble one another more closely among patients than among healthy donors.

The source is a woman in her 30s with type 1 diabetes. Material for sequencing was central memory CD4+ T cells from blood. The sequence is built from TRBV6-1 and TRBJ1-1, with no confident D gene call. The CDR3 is CASPELGNTEAFF. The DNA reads TGTGCCAGCCCGGAGCTCGGGAACACTGAAGCTTTCTTT.